This T cell receptor beta chain is drawn from a study of CD8 T cells in Susac syndrome. Trimming took off 1 base at V and 7 bases at J, with 9 bases between the two ends. The germline CDR1 and CDR2 sequences are PRHDT and FYEKMQ (reference sequence). The CDR3 totals 13 residues. The RNA, 0.5 to 1 ug, was put through reverse transcription using random hexamers. TCRdb ran MiXCR on the immunoSEQ multiplex PCR reads and lists one entry per CDR3 protein. The repertoire holds more than 150,000 distinct CDR3 sequences, with roughly 95% as singletons. The TCR originated in a human donor with Susac syndrome. The chain employs TRBV13 and TRBJ2-3, with D possibly called TRBD1 or TRBD2 (5 bases each). Sequencing was carried out using CD4+ T cells from PBMCs. Here the CDR3 reads CASSLAGTYTQYF. CDR3 sequence (DNA): TGTGCCAGCAGCTTAGCCGGGACCTATACGCAGTATTTT.